A single sample is the source of the 6 T cell receptor beta chains below, sequenced in a study of T-cell reconstitution after alpha-beta-depleted transplantation in children. Preparing the TCRbeta library involved the use of unique molecular identifiers. A single record per CDR3 protein comes from TCRdb applying MiXCR to the PCR reads. Seen here are 450,000 to 500,000 distinct CDR3 sequences, roughly an eighth observed once, and the top ten hold more than 5.5%. This specimen consisted of PBMCs from the stem cell graft donor, obtained from the stem cell graft. The receptors were gathered from a human donor who donated a stem cell graft to a child with combined immunodeficiency.

The chain joins TRBV6-4 to TRBJ2-7, with 8 bases that match TRBD1. The CDR3 is made up of 14 amino acids. J lost 3 bases, V lost 7 bases, and 8 bases had no gene match. CDR1 MRHNA and CDR2 SNTAGT come from the germline V gene. The CDR3 region is CASTGQGGDYEQYF. DNA of the CDR3: TGTGCCAGCACTGGACAGGGTGGGGACTACGAGCAGTACTTC.

The sample holds many counts of this clonotype. The gene calls are TRBV29-1 and TRBJ2-2; D may be TRBD1 or TRBD2 (5 bases each). The CDR3 sequence is 13 residues long. CDR1 and CDR2 from the germline V gene are SQVTM and ANQGSEA. With 5 bases removed from V and 6 bases from J, the gap between germline ends came to 13 bases. CDR3 nucleotides: TGCAGCGTTATCTACCAGGGAGCCGGGGAGCTGTTTTTT. It codes for CSVIYQGAGELFF.

About this clonotype itself: One end of the junction fails to match germline, which may point to a read error. This chain connects TRBV7-7 to TRBJ2-1, with D possibly TRBD1 on 5 matching bases. The CDR3 has 15 residues. Germline V gene data show CDR1 as SSHAT and CDR2 as FNYEAQ (reference sequence). The CDR3 loop reads CASSFGQGYGNEQFF. Written as DNA, the CDR3 is TGTGCTAGCAGCTTCGGGCAGGGCTATGGGAATGAGCAGTTCTTC. Using reference TRBV7-7 and TRBJ2-1 for the parts outside the CDR3, the full variable domain is GAGVSQSPRYKVTKRGQDVTLRCDPISSHATLYWYQQALGQGPEFLTYFNYEAQPDKSGLPSDRFSAERPEGSISTLTIQRTEQRDSAMYRCASSFGQGYGNEQFFGPGTRLTVL.

The chain joins TRBV14 to TRBJ2-3; D gene ambiguous. CDR1 and CDR2 (germline): SGHDN, FVKESK. CDR3 length: 11 amino acids. With 6 bases removed from V and 5 bases from J, the gap between germline ends came to 6 bases. The CDR3 bases are TGTGCCAGCAGTCGAGTAGATACGCAGTATTTT. This sequence encodes CASSRVDTQYF.

This clonotype was seen a handful of times. This rearrangement joins TRBV9 to TRBJ2-7; 8 bases match TRBD2. J was trimmed by 3 bases and V by 0 bases; bases with no gene match: 5. Looked up from germline, CDR1 is SGDLS and CDR2 is YYNGEE. This CDR3 is 15 amino acids long. CDR3 amino acids: CASSVASSGSYEQYF. CDR3 bases: TGTGCCAGCAGCGTAGCGTCCAGCGGGAGCTACGAGCAGTACTTC.

The chain couples TRBV6-2 or TRBV6-3 to TRBJ2-6, with D perhaps TRBD1 (6 bases). Germline CDR1 reads MNHEY; CDR2 reads SVGEGT. CDR3 length: 14 residues. V lost 11 bases to trimming and J lost 1 base, with 12 bases between them. CDR3 sequence reads: CAGHRVSGANVLTF. DNA of the CDR3: TGTGCCGGACACAGGGTTTCTGGGGCCAACGTCCTGACTTTC.